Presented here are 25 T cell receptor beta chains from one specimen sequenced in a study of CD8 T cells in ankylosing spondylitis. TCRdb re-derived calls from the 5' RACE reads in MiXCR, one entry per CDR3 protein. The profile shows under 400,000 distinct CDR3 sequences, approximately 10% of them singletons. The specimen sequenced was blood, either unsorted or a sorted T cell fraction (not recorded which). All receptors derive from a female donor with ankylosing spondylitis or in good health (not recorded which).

The CDR3 is CASEGHRNTIYF. DNA for the CDR3: TGTGCCTCGGAGGGGCATCGGAACACCATATATTTT. V usage is TRBV9 and J usage is TRBJ1-3; possible D gene TRBD1, 5 bases. The CDR3 totals 12 residues. From germline, CDR1 is SGDLS and CDR2 YYNGEE. V lost 10 bases and J 7 bases, leaving 15 bases between the germline ends.

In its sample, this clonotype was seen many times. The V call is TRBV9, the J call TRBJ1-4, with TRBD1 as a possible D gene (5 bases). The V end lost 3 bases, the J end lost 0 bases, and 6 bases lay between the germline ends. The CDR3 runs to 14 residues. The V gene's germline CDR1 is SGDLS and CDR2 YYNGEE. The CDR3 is CASSGGSTNEKLFF. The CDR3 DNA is TGTGCCAGCAGCGGGGGGTCAACTAATGAAAAACTGTTTTTT.

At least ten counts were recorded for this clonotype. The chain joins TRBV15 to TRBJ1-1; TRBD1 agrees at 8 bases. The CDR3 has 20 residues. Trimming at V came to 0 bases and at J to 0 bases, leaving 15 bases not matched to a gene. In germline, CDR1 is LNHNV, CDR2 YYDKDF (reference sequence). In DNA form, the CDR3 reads TGTGCCACCAGCAGAGACACAGGGGGTACAACTTTCCTCATGAACACTGAAGCTTTCTTT. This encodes CATSRDTGGTTFLMNTEAFF.

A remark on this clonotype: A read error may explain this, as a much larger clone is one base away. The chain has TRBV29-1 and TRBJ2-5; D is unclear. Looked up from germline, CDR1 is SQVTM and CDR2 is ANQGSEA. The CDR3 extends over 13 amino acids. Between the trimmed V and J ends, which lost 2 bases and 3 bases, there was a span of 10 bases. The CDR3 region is CSVESGLKETQYF. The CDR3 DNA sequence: TGCAGCGTTGAATCCGGCCTTAAAGAGACCCAGTACTTC.

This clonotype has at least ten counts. This CDR3 is CASSQDGETEAFF. The CDR3 region has the DNA TGCGCCAGCAGCCAAGACGGGGAGACTGAAGCTTTCTTT. The chain couples TRBV4-1 to TRBJ1-1; D is undetermined. The germline gives CDR1 MGHRA, CDR2 YSYEKL. Trimming pared 0 bases from V and 5 bases from J, leaving 7 bases between. The CDR3 runs to 13 residues.

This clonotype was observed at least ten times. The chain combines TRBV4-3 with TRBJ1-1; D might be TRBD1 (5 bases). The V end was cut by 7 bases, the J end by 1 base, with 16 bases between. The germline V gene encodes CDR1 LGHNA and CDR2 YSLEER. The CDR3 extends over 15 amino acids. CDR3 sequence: CASTETGFANTEAFF. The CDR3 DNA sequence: TGCGCCAGCACCGAAACAGGTTTCGCGAACACTGAAGCTTTCTTT.

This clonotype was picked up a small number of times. The DNA of the CDR3 is TGTGCCAGCAGCTTAGCGCGGGGGACAGGAACCTACGAGCAGTACTTC. This encodes CASSLARGTGTYEQYF. The rearrangement uses TRBV7-8 and TRBJ2-7, with D possibly matching TRBD1 (8 bases). This CDR3 contains 16 residues. Germline-derived CDR1 and CDR2 are SGHVS and FQNEAQ. V was trimmed by 0 bases and J by 2 bases, leaving 14 bases between them.

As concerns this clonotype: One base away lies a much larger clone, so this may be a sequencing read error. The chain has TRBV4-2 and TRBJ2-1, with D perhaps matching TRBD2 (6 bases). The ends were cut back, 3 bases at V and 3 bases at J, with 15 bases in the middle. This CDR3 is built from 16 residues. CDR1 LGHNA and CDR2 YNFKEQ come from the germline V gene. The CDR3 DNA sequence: TGTGCCAGCAGCCAGGCAGCTAACGGGAGCTACAATGAGCAGTTCTTC. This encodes CASSQAANGSYNEQFF.

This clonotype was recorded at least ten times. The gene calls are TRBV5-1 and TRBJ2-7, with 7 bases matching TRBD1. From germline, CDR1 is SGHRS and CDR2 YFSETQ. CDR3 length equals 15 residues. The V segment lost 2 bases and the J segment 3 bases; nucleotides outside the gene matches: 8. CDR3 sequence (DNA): TGCGCCAGCAGCTTAAGACAGGGTGTATTCTACGAGCAGTACTTC. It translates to CASSLRQGVFYEQYF.

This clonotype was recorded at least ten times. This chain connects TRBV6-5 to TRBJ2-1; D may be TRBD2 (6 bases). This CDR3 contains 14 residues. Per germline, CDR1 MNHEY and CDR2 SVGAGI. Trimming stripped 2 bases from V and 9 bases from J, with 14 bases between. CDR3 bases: TGTGCCAGCAGTTACGCGGGGCTAGCACTTGAGCAGTTCTTC. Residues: CASSYAGLALEQFF.

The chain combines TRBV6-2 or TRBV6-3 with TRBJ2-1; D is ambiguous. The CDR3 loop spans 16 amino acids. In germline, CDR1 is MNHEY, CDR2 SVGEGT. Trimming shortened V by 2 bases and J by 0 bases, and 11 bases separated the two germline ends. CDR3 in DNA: TGTGCCAGCAGTTACAAAGCGCTAGTCTCCTACAATGAGCAGTTCTTC. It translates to CASSYKALVSYNEQFF.

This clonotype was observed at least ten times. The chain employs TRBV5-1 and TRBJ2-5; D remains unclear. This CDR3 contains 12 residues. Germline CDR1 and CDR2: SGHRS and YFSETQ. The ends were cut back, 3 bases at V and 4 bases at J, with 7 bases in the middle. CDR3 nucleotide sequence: TGCGCCAGCAGCTCCGGTATAGAGACCCAGTACTTC. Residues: CASSSGIETQYF. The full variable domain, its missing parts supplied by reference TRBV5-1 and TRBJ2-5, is KAGVTQTPRYLIKTRGQQVTLSCSPISGHRSVSWYQQTPGQGLQFLFEYFSETQRNKGNFPGRFSGRQFSNSRSEMNVSTLELGDSALYLCASSSGIETQYFGPGTRLLVL.

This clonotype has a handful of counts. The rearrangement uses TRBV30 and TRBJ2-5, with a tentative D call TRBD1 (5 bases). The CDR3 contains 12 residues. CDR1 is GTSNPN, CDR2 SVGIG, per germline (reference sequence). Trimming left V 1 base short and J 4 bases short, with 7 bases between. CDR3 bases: TGTGCCTGGAGTGGGGGCGCAGAGACCCAGTACTTC. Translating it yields CAWSGGAETQYF.

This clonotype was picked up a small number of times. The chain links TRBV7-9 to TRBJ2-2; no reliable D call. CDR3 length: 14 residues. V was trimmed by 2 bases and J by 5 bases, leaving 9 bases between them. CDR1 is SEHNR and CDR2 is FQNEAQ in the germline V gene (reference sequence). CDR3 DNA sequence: TGTGCCAGCAGCTTAAATAGGGATACCGGGGAGCTGTTTTTT. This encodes CASSLNRDTGELFF.

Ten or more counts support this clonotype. CDR3 sequence: CSALKDLSSYNEQFF. DNA of the CDR3: TGCAGTGCACTAAAGGACTTGAGCTCCTACAATGAGCAGTTCTTC. The V call is TRBV20-1, the J call TRBJ2-1; D might be TRBD2 (5 bases). Between the trimmed V and J ends, which lost 6 bases and 0 bases, there was a span of 15 bases. The CDR3 consists of 15 residues. Germline assignment: CDR1 DFQATT and CDR2 SNEGSKA (reference sequence).

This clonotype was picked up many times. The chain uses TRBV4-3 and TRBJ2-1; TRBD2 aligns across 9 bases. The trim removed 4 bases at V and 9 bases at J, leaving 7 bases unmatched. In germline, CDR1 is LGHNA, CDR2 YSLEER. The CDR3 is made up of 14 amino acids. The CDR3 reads CASSLLSGRGEQFF. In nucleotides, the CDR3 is TGCGCCAGCAGCCTTCTTAGCGGGAGAGGTGAGCAGTTCTTC.

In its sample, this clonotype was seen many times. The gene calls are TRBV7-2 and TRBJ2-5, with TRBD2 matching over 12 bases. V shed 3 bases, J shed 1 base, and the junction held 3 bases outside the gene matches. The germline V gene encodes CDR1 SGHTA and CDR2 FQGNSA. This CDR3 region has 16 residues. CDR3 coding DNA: TGTGCCAGCAGCTTGGGACTAGCGGGCTCCCAAGAGACCCAGTACTTC. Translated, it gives CASSLGLAGSQETQYF.

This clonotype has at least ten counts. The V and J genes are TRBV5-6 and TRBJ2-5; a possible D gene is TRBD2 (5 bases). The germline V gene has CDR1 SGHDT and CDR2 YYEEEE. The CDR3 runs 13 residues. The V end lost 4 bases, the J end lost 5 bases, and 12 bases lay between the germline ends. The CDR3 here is CASSADSGETQYF. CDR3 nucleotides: TGTGCCAGCAGCGCGGACTCGGGGGAGACCCAGTACTTC.

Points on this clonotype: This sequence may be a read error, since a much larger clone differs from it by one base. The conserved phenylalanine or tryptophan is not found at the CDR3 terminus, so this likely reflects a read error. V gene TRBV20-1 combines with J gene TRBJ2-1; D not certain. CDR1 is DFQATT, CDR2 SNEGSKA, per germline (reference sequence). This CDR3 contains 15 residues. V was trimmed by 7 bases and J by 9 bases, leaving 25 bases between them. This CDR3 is CSGLLAERVDREQFY. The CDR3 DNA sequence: TGCAGTGGCCTACTTGCTGAACGGGTTGATCGTGAGCAGTTCTAC.

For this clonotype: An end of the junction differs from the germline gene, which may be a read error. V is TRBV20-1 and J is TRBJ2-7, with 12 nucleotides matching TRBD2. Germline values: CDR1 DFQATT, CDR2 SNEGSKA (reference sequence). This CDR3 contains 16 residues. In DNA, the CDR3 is TGCTGTGCCTCTAGCGGGGGGGCCTCCCTCTCCTACGAGCAGTACTTC. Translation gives CCASSGGASLSYEQYF.

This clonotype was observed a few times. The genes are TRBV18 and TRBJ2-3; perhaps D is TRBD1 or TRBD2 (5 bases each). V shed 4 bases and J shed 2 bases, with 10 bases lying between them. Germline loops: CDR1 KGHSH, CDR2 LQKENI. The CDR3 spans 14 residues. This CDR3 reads CASSRQGATDTQYF. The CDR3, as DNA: TGTGCCAGCTCACGTCAGGGAGCCACAGATACGCAGTATTTT.

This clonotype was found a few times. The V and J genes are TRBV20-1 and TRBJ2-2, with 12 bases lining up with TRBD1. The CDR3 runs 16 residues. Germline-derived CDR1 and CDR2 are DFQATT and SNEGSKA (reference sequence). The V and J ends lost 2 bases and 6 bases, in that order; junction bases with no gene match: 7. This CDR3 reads CSARPPGQGAAGELFF. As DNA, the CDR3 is TGCAGTGCTAGACCTCCGGGACAGGGGGCGGCCGGGGAGCTGTTTTTT.

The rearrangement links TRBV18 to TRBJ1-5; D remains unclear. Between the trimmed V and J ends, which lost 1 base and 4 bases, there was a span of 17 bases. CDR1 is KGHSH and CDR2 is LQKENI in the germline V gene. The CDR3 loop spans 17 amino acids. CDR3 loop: CASSPQRESSKNQPQHF. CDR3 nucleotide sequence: TGTGCCAGCTCACCACAGAGGGAGTCCAGCAAGAATCAGCCCCAGCATTTT.

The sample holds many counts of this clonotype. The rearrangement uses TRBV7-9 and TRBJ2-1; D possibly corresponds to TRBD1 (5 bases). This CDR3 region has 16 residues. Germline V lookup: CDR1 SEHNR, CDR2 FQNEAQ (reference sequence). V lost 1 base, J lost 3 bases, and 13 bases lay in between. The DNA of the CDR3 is TGTGCCAGCAGCTTAGGGGGCCGTCGGATCTACAATGAGCAGTTCTTC. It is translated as CASSLGGRRIYNEQFF.

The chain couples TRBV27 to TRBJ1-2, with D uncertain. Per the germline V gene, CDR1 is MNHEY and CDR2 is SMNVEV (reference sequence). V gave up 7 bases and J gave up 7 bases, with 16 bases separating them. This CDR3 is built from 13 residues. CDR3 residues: CASTSSGSAGYTF. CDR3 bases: TGTGCCAGCACTTCATCCGGATCTGCTGGCTACACCTTC.